There are a few counts of the clone carrying this TCR beta chain. Its specificity is unknown. Specified treatment: approximately nine-day PBMC culture with coronavirus spike peptide pools or control peptides (ViraFEST assay). One should note that the unexposed donor's CD4+ T cells were collected before the COVID-19 pandemic (2011-2018). The ViraFEST method relied on peptide pools to expand antigen-specific T cells, followed by TCR sequencing. The authors cultured two million PBMCs per well with about 9.6 IU/ml IL-2 and roughly 9.3 ug/ml peptide pools. CD4+ T cells were isolated by negative selection after less than eleven days of culture. The data were taken from a study of vaccination and CD4 T cells after COVID-19. Overall study context: As a positive control, some control cultures were given a CEFX pool, while others were given an HIV-1 Nef pool or no peptide.

The Oncomine TCR Beta short-read assay was what sequenced the DNA obtained from cultured CD4+ T cells. Genomic DNA extraction was carried out from cultured CD4+ T cells. One entry per CDR3 protein, called by TCRdb with MiXCR from the PCR reads. The top ten clones hold roughly an eighth of a sample with roughly 8,000 distinct CDR3 sequences, under 40% of them seen once. The CDR3 loop spans 17 amino acids. Per germline, CDR1 ENHRY and CDR2 SYGVKD. J lost 2 bases, V lost 5 bases, and 7 bases had no gene match. This TCR derives from a human donor in good health. What was sequenced was CD4+ T cells from blood, cultured in vitro. J is TRBJ2-3 and V is TRBV10-3, with 13 nucleotides matching TRBD2. CDR3 sequence reads: CAISIGTSGKFTDTQYF. In nucleotides, the CDR3 is TGTGCCATCAGTATCGGGACTAGCGGGAAGTTCACAGATACGCAGTATTTT.